This is a list of T cell receptor beta chains from one sample in a study of low-dose radiotherapy and immunotherapy resistance in tumors. Each CDR3 protein gets one entry after TCRdb re-called the reads with MiXCR. In the table there are 64,000 or so distinct CDR3 sequences, less than 40% of which are singletons. Sequenced here: PBMCs, sampled before treatment. All receptors derive from a female donor with ovarian cancer. Both conserved end residues are part of each CDR3. The D gene is left open where the match is weak. Only some rows state a clone size, as once, few, many or a class for expanded clones.

V gene,clone size,J gene,D gene,CDR3 DNA,CDR3 protein
TRBV21-1,many,TRBJ2-5,-,TGTGCCAGCAGCAGCCCCCGGCAGGGAAAAGAGACCCAGTACTTC,CASSSPRQGKETQYF
TRBV11-3,many,TRBJ1-5,TRBD1,TGTGCCAGCCACTCGGACCGGGACAGGTCCTTCCGGGGTACGGGCAATCAGCCCCAGCATTTT,CASHSDRDRSFRGTGNQPQHF
TRBV28,-,TRBJ1-1,-,TGTGCCAGCAGTTTATTCGGCCGCACTGAAGCTTTCTTT,CASSLFGRTEAFF
TRBV12-3/TRBV12-4,-,TRBJ2-2,-,-,CASSPRGGGPPGSCFF
TRBV21-1,many,TRBJ2-1,-,TGTGCCAGCAGATGGGGGACTAGCAGGCATGAGCAGTTCTTC,CASRWGTSRHEQFF
TRBV27,few,TRBJ2-2,TRBD1,TGTGCCAGCAGTCTATACGACAGGGCCATTATCACCGGGGAGCTGTTTTTT,CASSLYDRAIITGELFF
TRBV7-9,many,TRBJ2-3,-,TGTGCCAGCAGCTCACCGGGACCGCGAGCGGATACGCAGTATTTT,CASSSPGPRADTQYF
TRBV11-2,many,TRBJ2-6,-,TGTGCCAGTGGGGTAGGGAAGGGAAGGACTGGGGCCAACGTCCTGACTTTC,CASGVGKGRTGANVLTF
TRBV7-2,many,TRBJ2-1,-,TGTGCCAGCAGCCTCGGACACTTGGAGCAGTTCTTC,CASSLGHLEQFF
TRBV20-1,many,TRBJ1-1,-,TGCAGTGCTAGTGGGTGGGTGTCAAACACTGAAGCTTTCTTT,CSASGWVSNTEAFF
TRBV29-1,many,TRBJ2-1,TRBD1,TGCAGCGTTGTGGGTCAGGGGGTTCGTGATGAGCAGTTCTTC,CSVVGQGVRDEQFF
TRBV5-1,-,TRBJ1-2,-,TGCGCCAGCAGTCCGCACGGACCGGGGGATGGCTACACCTTC,CASSPHGPGDGYTF
TRBV28,few,TRBJ1-2,-,TGTGCCAGCAGTTTGGGCCTGGGGCTCGGCTACACCTTC,CASSLGLGLGYTF
TRBV12-3/TRBV12-4,many,TRBJ1-5,TRBD1,TGTGCCAGCAGCCCGGGACAGGCCCTGTCCCAGCATTTT,CASSPGQALSQHF
TRBV7-2,many,TRBJ2-3,-,TGTGCCAGCAGCAGGGACTTCTTCACAGATACGCAGTATTTT,CASSRDFFTDTQYF
TRBV20-1,many,TRBJ2-6,-,TGCAGTGCTAGGGGCTCTGGGGCCAACGTCCTGACTTTC,CSARGSGANVLTF
TRBV29-1,many,TRBJ1-1,TRBD1,TGCAGCGTTGAACCCGGGACAGGTCGAGGCACTGAAGCTTTCTTT,CSVEPGTGRGTEAFF
TRBV21-1,many,TRBJ2-5,-,TGTGCCAGCGTCCCTAGACTAGCGGCTCAAGAGACCCAGTACTTC,CASVPRLAAQETQYF
TRBV18,many,TRBJ2-3,TRBD1,TGTGCCAGCTCTCCGACAGGGGGGAGCACAGATACGCAGTATTTT,CASSPTGGSTDTQYF
TRBV5-5,many,TRBJ2-1,TRBD2,TGTGCCAGCAGCTTGCTTTCGGCGGGAGGCCCATACAATGAGCAGTTCTTC,CASSLLSAGGPYNEQFF
TRBV28,-,TRBJ2-7,-,TGTGCCAGAAACCCTTACGAGCAGTACTTC,CARNPYEQYF
TRBV2,many,TRBJ1-4,-,TGTGCCAGCAAAGAGACAGGCGGAGTATGGGAAAAACTGTTTTTT,CASKETGGVWEKLFF
TRBV3-1,many,TRBJ2-3,-,TGTGCCAGCAGCCTCTCCGGCCTCCCTGCAGATACGCAGTATTTT,CASSLSGLPADTQYF
TRBV6-2/TRBV6-3,-,TRBJ2-2,TRBD2,TGTGCCAGCAGGGCGGGGGGGCAGGACACCGGGGAGCTGTTTTTT,CASRAGGQDTGELFF
TRBV12-3/TRBV12-4,many,TRBJ2-3,TRBD2,TGTGCCAGCAGCTCTAGCGGGAGGAACCCAGATACGCAGTATTTT,CASSSSGRNPDTQYF
TRBV7-8,-,TRBJ1-2,-,TGTGCCAGCAGCCCCTTGGGAGGGAGCGGCTACACCTTC,CASSPLGGSGYTF
TRBV28,-,TRBJ1-6,TRBD1,TGTGCCACCTGGGACAGGGGGCTGTATTCACCCCTCCACTTT,CATWDRGLYSPLHF